This passage covers 6 T cell receptor beta chains from one sample sequenced in a study of T cell repertoires in cytomegalovirus infection. TCRdb recomputed calls from the reads with MiXCR, one row per CDR3 protein. This table holds 85,000 to 120,000 distinct CDR3 sequences, 16% found once. The specimen was PBMCs. These receptors all come from a human donor in good health (CMV status not recorded). Some clones in this sample may be carry-over from other donors' samples.

This clonotype was counted many times. The V call is TRBV28, the J call TRBJ1-1, with 9 bases aligning to TRBD1. The V gene end was trimmed by 3 bases and the J gene end by 3 bases; junction bases not matched to a gene: 5. There are 15 residues in the CDR3. Germline values: CDR1 MDHEN, CDR2 SYDVKM. In DNA, the CDR3 is TGTGCCAGCAGTTTTGGGACAGGGAGGGACACTGAAGCTTTCTTT. Translated: CASSFGTGRDTEAFF.

This clonotype was detected only a few times. The V and J genes are TRBV6-2 or TRBV6-3 and TRBJ1-5; D gene ambiguous. Germline assignment: CDR1 MNHEY and CDR2 SVGEGT. Trimming pared 6 bases from V and 5 bases from J, leaving 8 bases between. This CDR3 region has 12 residues. The CDR3 loop is CASSFLHQPQHF. For the CDR3, the DNA is TGTGCCAGCAGCTTTCTTCATCAGCCCCAGCATTTT.

This clonotype was observed a handful of times. The CDR3 DNA reads TGTGCCAGCAGTTTAAAGTCAGTCTACACCGGGGAGCTGTTTTTT. It yields the protein CASSLKSVYTGELFF. V usage is TRBV12-3 or TRBV12-4 and J usage is TRBJ2-2; D remains unclear. The CDR3 has 15 amino acids. Trimming removed 2 bases at V and 3 bases at J, with 10 bases between.

This clonotype was observed a few times. This chain connects TRBV18 to TRBJ1-2, with D possibly matching TRBD1 (5 bases). V dropped 5 bases and J dropped 4 bases, with 23 bases sitting between them. This CDR3 spans 17 amino acids. The germline V gene encodes CDR1 KGHSH and CDR2 LQKENI. The CDR3 protein is CASSDKTTGSVFYGYTF. The DNA of the CDR3 is TGTGCCAGCTCAGATAAAACCACAGGATCTGTTTTCTATGGCTACACCTTC.

This clonotype was found a few times. This chain uses TRBV6-2 or TRBV6-3 with TRBJ2-7; 8 bases fit TRBD1. With V trimmed by 6 bases and J by 5 bases, 18 bases remained unmatched. This CDR3 comprises 17 residues. Germline CDR1 and CDR2: MNHEY and SVGEGT. CDR3 in amino acids: CASSRWRPGQEAHEQYF. CDR3 DNA: TGTGCCAGCAGCCGTTGGCGTCCGGGACAGGAGGCCCACGAGCAGTACTTC.

This clonotype was detected many times. V is TRBV7-9 and J is TRBJ2-3, with TRBD1 matching over 8 bases. Germline values: CDR1 SEHNR, CDR2 FQNEAQ (reference sequence). Unmatched junction bases numbered 5, after V lost 5 bases and J lost 1 base. The CDR3 runs to 15 residues. The CDR3 sequence: CASSPRTGRTDTQYF. The CDR3 DNA is TGTGCCAGCAGCCCAAGGACAGGGCGCACAGATACGCAGTATTTT.